Described below is a single T cell receptor beta chain sequence and its context. No antigen is known for it. This record belongs to a study of OX40 agonist ivuxolimab in advanced cancers. Prior autoimmune disease or systemic immunosuppression barred patients. Blood draws occurred at baseline, cycle 4 day 1, and cycle 7 day 1. The CDR3 is 16 residues long. The V end was cut by 0 bases, the J end by 3 bases, with 11 bases between. The germline gives CDR1 MNHEY, CDR2 SVGAGI. Study conclusions and caveats: Partial responders receiving 0.1-3.0 mg/kg showed among the lowest clonal expansion. CD8+ T cells averaged more expanded clones than CD4+.

Clones were sequenced by immunoSEQ multiplex PCR, and TCRdb holds only the in-frame ones, with some missing. The sample consists of 150,000 to 190,000 clones, 94% of them appearing once. The material sequenced was CD4+ or CD8+ T cells sorted from blood, taken in a trial of the OX40 agonist ivuxolimab. The chain recombines TRBV6-5 with TRBJ1-4; D not resolved. This TCR was sampled from an adult with an advanced solid tumor such as melanoma, head and neck, liver or kidney cancer. The CDR3 sequence: CASSYSVIWANEKLFF. CDR3 in DNA: TGTGCCAGCAGTTACTCGGTCATTTGGGCTAATGAAAAACTGTTTTTT.